This TCR beta chain was documented in a study of identical twins (dated by TCRdb to the mid-2010s). Regarding the complete study: TCR alpha and beta repertoires from monozygotic twins, unrelated adults of various ages and cord blood were deep-sequenced to test whether fetal clonotypes persist. To rule out contamination, replicate twin experiments were performed at different times with different library preparation protocols.

Broad study findings and their caveats: Abundant cord blood beta clonotypes had fewer insertions, young adult naive repertoires showed a similar but weaker trend, and memory repertoires showed no such trend. Invariant T cells such as MAIT and iNKT could partly confound zero-insertion analyses, though diverse VJ usage argued against this for most clonotypes. Compared with coincidental sharing between unrelated individuals, out-of-frame TCR alpha sequences shared between twins had an excess of sequences with low generation probability. Excess twin sharing in beta out-of-frame sequences was weaker because fewer shared sequences lowered the signal-to-noise ratio. In monozygotic twins, recombination models systematically underestimated out-of-frame TCR alpha sharing, but the models matched the sharing seen between unrelated individuals. Because the same donors could not be followed over many years, the conclusions relied on cross-sectional statistical analysis.

This clonotype was observed a few times. There is no known antigen for this receptor. No per-base quality is available; no much larger clone lies one base away. Library construction relied on 5' RACE. Sequencing instrument: Illumina HiSeq 2000. Template switching added a universal primer binding site, and the final cDNA carried a unique molecular identifier that allowed TCR cDNA molecules to be counted accurately. Specific primers in the conserved constant-segment region were used to synthesize first-strand cDNA for the TCR alpha and beta chains. Each cDNA library was double barcoded, with a SMART-Mk sample barcode plus Illumina barcodes, to control for contamination. TruSeq adapter sequences and Illumina sample barcodes were added in two successive PCR steps. The TCR alpha and beta cDNA libraries were sequenced on the Illumina HiSeq platform using custom primers. The authors' pipeline ran thus. Raw reads were processed with MiGEC to extract unique molecular identifiers, and MiXCR was used to determine CDR3 positions. For each individual, recombination models were inferred using an EM algorithm with the repgenHMM and IGoR tools. Shared clonotype analysis was performed with the tcR package in R, normalizing sharing by the product of cloneset sizes. To study raw recombination free of thymic and clonal selection effects, out-of-frame nonproductive sequences were analyzed. The public reads were reprocessed in TCRdb via fastp at Q25 and MiXCR, keeping in-frame beta chains. Here each entry gathers all rows of one CDR3 protein and keeps the most common genes and DNA. The V and J calls reflect TCRdb's pipeline rather than the authors' work. The table for this sample lists 1.5 million to 2 million distinct CDR3 sequences; 32% of them were counted only once. The ten largest clones add up to 0.25% to 0.3% of the sample.

Taken from cysteine to phenylalanine, the CDR3 has 15 residues. Only the CDR3 DNA stays, 45 bases, in frame from base 1. The V end loses 2 bases and the J end loses 1 base, and a stretch of 11 bases separates them. CDR1 WSHSY and CDR2 SAAADI are derived from the germline V gene. All donors were healthy Caucasians. This TCR came from a newborn girl in good health. The sequence links TRBV10-2 to TRBJ1-1; too little of a D gene remains to name it. Material: cord blood. The CDR3 protein is CASSEPRTGNTEAFF. The nucleotide sequence reads TGCGCCAGCAGTGAGCCCCGGACCGGGAACACTGAAGCTTTCTTT.